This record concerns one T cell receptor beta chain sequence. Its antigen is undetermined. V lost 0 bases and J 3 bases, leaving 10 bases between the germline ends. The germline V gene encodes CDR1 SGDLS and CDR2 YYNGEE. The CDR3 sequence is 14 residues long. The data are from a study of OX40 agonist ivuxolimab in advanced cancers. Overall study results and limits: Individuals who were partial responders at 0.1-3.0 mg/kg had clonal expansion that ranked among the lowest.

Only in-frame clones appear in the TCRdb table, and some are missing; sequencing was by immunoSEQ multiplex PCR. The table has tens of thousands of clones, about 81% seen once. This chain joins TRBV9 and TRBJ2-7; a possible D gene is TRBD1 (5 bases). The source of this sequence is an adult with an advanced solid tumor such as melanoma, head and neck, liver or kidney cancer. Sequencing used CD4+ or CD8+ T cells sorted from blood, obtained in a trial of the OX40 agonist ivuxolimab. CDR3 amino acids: CASSVGQSNYEQYF. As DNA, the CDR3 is TGTGCCAGCAGCGTAGGACAGAGTAACTACGAGCAGTACTTC.